This T cell receptor (beta chain) was captured by sequencing in a study of T cell changes during pregnancy in multiple sclerosis. Sequenced by immunoSEQ multiplex PCR; TCRdb stores in-frame clones only, minus some. The sample contains tens of thousands of clones, 85% to 95% of which appear only once. The V gene's germline CDR1 is SGHVS and CDR2 FQNEAQ. V was clipped by 3 bases and J by 2 bases; unmatched bases: 4. The CDR3 contains 14 residues. This receptor was obtained from a female donor in good health, enrolled as a control in a pregnancy study. The material was peripheral blood, obtained in the third trimester of pregnancy. The gene calls are TRBV7-8 and TRBJ2-7; 7 bases are a match to TRBD2. The CDR3 region has the DNA TGTGCCAGCAGCTTCATGGGGACTACCTACGAGCAGTACTTC. Translating gives CASSFMGTTYEQYF.